This T cell receptor beta chain was retrieved from a study of CD8 T cells in Susac syndrome. With random hexamers, 0.5 to 1 ug RNA was reverse transcribed. Across 54 Vbeta and 13 Jbeta, immunoSEQ multiplex PCR amplified TCR beta CDR3. A single record per CDR3 protein comes from TCRdb applying MiXCR to the immunoSEQ multiplex PCR reads. This sample has around 300,000 distinct CDR3 sequences, with around 90% found just once. Blood CD8+ and CD4+ T cells underwent high-throughput TCR beta sequencing. The ends were cut back, 7 bases at V and 1 base at J, with 15 bases in the middle. In germline, CDR1 is MNHNS, CDR2 SASEGT. The CDR3 is made up of 15 amino acids.

This TCR derives from a human donor with multiple sclerosis. The sample consisted of CD4+ T cells from PBMCs. The rearrangement joins TRBV6-1 to TRBJ2-3, with a possible D match to TRBD1 (6 bases). CDR3 residues: CASKRSQGRTDTQYF. The CDR3 bases are TGTGCCAGCAAGAGATCGCAGGGGCGCACAGATACGCAGTATTTT.